The rows below give T cell receptor beta chains drawn from one sample of a study of T cells in Graves' hyperthyroidism and ophthalmopathy. MiXCR, applied by TCRdb to the multiplex PCR reads, yields one record per CDR3 protein. The profile shows 390,000 or so distinct CDR3 sequences, approximately 15% of them singletons. Sequenced: blood. The receptors here all came from a man aged 18 to 35 with Graves' ophthalmopathy. Each CDR3 is given with its conserved first and last residue. Not all rows give a size; the values are once, few, many and, for expanded clones, a class.

cdr3_length j_call v_call clone_size cdr3_aa
15 TRBJ1-6 TRBV6-1 NA CASSEAWGANSPLHF
15 TRBJ2-1 TRBV12-3/TRBV12-4 many CASSRKREQGPEQFF
16 TRBJ2-2 TRBV18 few CASSPPGQGNTGELFF
13 TRBJ1-1 TRBV27 NA CASSLSGGTEVFF
16 NA TRBV19 NA CASSMIGRGSYNEQYF
13 TRBJ2-5 TRBV18 many CASSPEGLETQYF
16 TRBJ2-1 TRBV4-1 many CASSQAARDRDNEQFF
11 TRBJ1-2 TRBV30 many CAWAWTYGYTF
12 TRBJ2-7 TRBV7-9 many CASGPADYEQYF
13 TRBJ2-7 TRBV20-1 NA CSASLHRSYEQYF
16 TRBJ2-5 TRBV20-1 many CSARDFRGSSQETQYF
15 TRBJ1-4 TRBV12-3/TRBV12-4 many CASSLADRTNEKLFF
12 TRBJ2-7 TRBV18 many CASSRSTYEQYF
13 TRBJ2-5 TRBV27 many CASNRQVGGAQYF
15 TRBJ2-2 TRBV19 few CASNHRGLNTGELFF
16 TRBJ2-2 TRBV7-2 many CASSHGVGGRTGELFF
17 TRBJ2-1 TRBV6-1 many CASCLAGGGNLYNEQFF
15 TRBJ1-5 TRBV19 many CASSDRGGSNQPQHF
14 TRBJ2-3 TRBV6-1 NA CASSRGGAWDTQYF
15 TRBJ2-7 TRBV10-1 many CASSDPGQRFYEQYF
13 TRBJ1-1 TRBV20-1 many CSARDRGRTEAFF
14 TRBJ2-3 TRBV5-6 few CASSSKPLTDTQYF
16 TRBJ1-5 TRBV20-1 few CSARDLQALSNQPQHF
14 TRBJ2-5 TRBV11-2 many CASSLFRNTETQYF
15 TRBJ1-4 TRBV12-3/TRBV12-4 many CASSAPWATNEKLFF
14 TRBJ1-1 TRBV5-1 NA CASSPGPMNTEAFF
16 TRBJ2-7 TRBV7-9 many CASSLRPSGNSYEQYF
15 TRBJ2-1 TRBV7-8 many CASSSHTSGQNEQFF
15 TRBJ2-5 TRBV7-9 NA CASSDQDREGETQYF
15 TRBJ1-2 TRBV12-5 NA CASALEGITNYGYTF
15 TRBJ2-3 TRBV20-1 many CSATPTPQGTDTQYF
16 TRBJ1-5 TRBV2 many CASSELGGGFNQPQHF
16 TRBJ2-7 TRBV7-8 many CASSFGKVKETYEQYF
15 TRBJ1-4 TRBV5-1 NA CASSLDFGVEGKLFF
16 TRBJ1-4 TRBV10-3 few CAISGALTGGEEKLFF
18 TRBJ2-7 TRBV19 few CASSISLRWDPNPYEQYF
13 TRBJ2-7 TRBV7-3 many CASSLGEIYEQYF
15 TRBJ2-1 TRBV6-5 many CASSYWETSYNEQFF
15 TRBJ2-7 TRBV12-3/TRBV12-4 many CASSGLAGSSYEQYF
17 TRBJ2-1 TRBV19 NA CASSDSQGLAGDNEQFF
14 TRBJ1-1 TRBV12-3/TRBV12-4 many CASSPQTRWTEAFF
16 TRBJ2-4 TRBV7-2 NA CASSSRDRGSKNIQYF
15 TRBJ2-1 TRBV27 many CASSFQLYRFNEQFF
15 TRBJ2-3 TRBV2 many CASRGLAGFTDTQYF
17 TRBJ2-3 TRBV7-9 many CASSLVIQSKSTDTQYF
18 TRBJ2-1 TRBV19 once CTSSIGGRTSNFNNEQFF
16 TRBJ2-7 TRBV5-1 many CASSFFRQGRYYEQYF
13 TRBJ1-2 TRBV19 NA CASLRGRDYGYTF
13 TRBJ1-5 TRBV18 NA CASTGGGDQPQHF
15 TRBJ2-2 TRBV5-8 NA CASSSEQGFTGELFF